Here is one T cell receptor beta chain with its context. The antigen is unknown. This record comes from a study of Ad26.COV2.S vaccination and SARS-CoV-2 variants. Whole-study results and caveats: TCR breadth and depth analyses may have underestimated total T cell responses. It was reported that spike-specific CD8+ and CD4+ T cell responses were substantially broad after vaccination.

The CDR3 has 12 amino acids. Trimming removed 1 base at V and 3 bases at J, with 5 bases between. Germline V lookup: CDR1 SGHDT, CDR2 YYEEEE. Measured with immunoSEQ multiplex PCR; TCRdb has only the in-frame clones, and not every one. The table lists about 100,000 clones, about three quarters of them singletons, with 15% to 20% in the top ten. This TCR came from a human donor who had recovered from COVID-19. The sequenced sample was peripheral blood, obtained after recovery from COVID-19. The chain employs TRBV5-6 and TRBJ2-7; D remains ambiguous. The CDR3 DNA reads as TGTGCCAGCAGCTTGTGGGGCTACGAGCAGTACTTC. It translates to CASSLWGYEQYF.